The 25 T cell receptor beta chains listed next were all sequenced from one sample in a study of blood T cell repertoires in COVID-19. Profiled with immunoSEQ multiplex PCR; TCRdb holds only in-frame clones, not every one. The repertoire holds fewer than 300,000 clones, just over 90% seen once, with 2.2% in the top ten. Sequencing was done on a sample of peripheral blood. The receptor source for this set is a woman aged 25 to 39 with COVID-19, enrolled during active disease.

The chain has TRBV6-5 and TRBJ1-3; 8 bases fit TRBD1. The J segment lost 0 bases and the V segment lost 10 bases, leaving 2 bases of the junction unmatched. This CDR3 contains 13 residues. Germline CDR1 MNHEY, CDR2 SVGAGI. The CDR3 DNA reads as TGTGCCACCGACAGGGGCTCTGGAAACACCATATATTTT. It yields the protein CATDRGSGNTIYF.

The CDR3 is CASGTHRAGNTIYF. The DNA for the CDR3 is TGTGCTAGTGGTACCCACAGGGCTGGAAACACCATATATTTT. The genes are TRBV12-5 and TRBJ1-3, with D perhaps matching TRBD1 (6 bases). Per germline, CDR1 LGHNT and CDR2 FRNRAP. Trimming took off 5 bases at V and 2 bases at J, with 10 bases between the two ends. The CDR3 has 14 amino acids.

The chain employs TRBV3-1 (or the pseudogene TRBV3-2) and TRBJ1-4, with TRBD1 identical over 7 bases. Germline CDR1 is LGHDT and CDR2 is YNNKEL (reference sequence). The CDR3 is made up of 15 amino acids. V dropped 1 base and J dropped 3; count of bases not matched to a gene: 2. In DNA, the CDR3 is TGTGCCAGCAGCCAAGCGGGACAGCCTAATGAAAAACTGTTTTTT. It specifies CASSQAGQPNEKLFF.

V usage is TRBV28 and J usage is TRBJ2-1; 9 bases line up with TRBD2. The trim removed 6 bases at V and 0 bases at J, leaving 12 bases unmatched. The CDR3 has 18 amino acids. From germline, CDR1 is MDHEN and CDR2 SYDVKM. The CDR3 region has the DNA TGTGCCAGCAGCCCACGTGGGGTGACTAGCGGCTCCTACAATGAGCAGTTCTTC. Amino acid sequence: CASSPRGVTSGSYNEQFF.

The V call is TRBV7-2, the J call TRBJ2-1; D perhaps matches TRBD1 (5 bases). The CDR3 runs 16 residues. The germline V gene has CDR1 SGHTA and CDR2 FQGNSA. V was clipped by 4 bases and J by 9 bases, with 22 bases between them. As DNA, the CDR3 is TGTGCCAGCAGCTCCCCTACTAAGGGGATCTTGGGTGAGCAGTTCTTC. It translates to CASSSPTKGILGEQFF.

The chain couples TRBV12-5 to TRBJ1-2; D not resolved. V was shortened by 5 bases and J by 4 bases, with 14 bases between the two germline ends. Germline V gene lookup returns CDR1 LGHNT and CDR2 FRNRAP. The CDR3 contains 14 residues. DNA of the CDR3: TGTGCTAGTGGTCTGGGAACTGATTTCTATGGCTACACCTTC. Translated, it gives CASGLGTDFYGYTF.

This clone was observed once. The V gene is TRBV19, the J gene TRBJ2-7; 8 positions agree with TRBD1. In germline, CDR1 is LNHDA, CDR2 SQIVND (reference sequence). The trim removed 6 bases at V and 5 bases at J, leaving 6 bases unmatched. The CDR3 spans 13 residues. The CDR3 DNA follows: TGTGCCAGTAGCCAGGGGGCTGGGAACGAGCAGTACTTC. Protein: CASSQGAGNEQYF.

The chain carries TRBV2 and TRBJ2-3; TRBD1 matches 7 bases. Germline V gene data show CDR1 as SNHLY and CDR2 as FYNNEI. The CDR3 has 14 residues. Trimming at V came to 4 bases and at J to 4 bases, leaving 5 bases not matched to a gene. The CDR3 nucleotides read TGTGCCAGCAGTGGGGGACAGCCCGCAGATACGCAGTATTTT. Protein sequence: CASSGGQPADTQYF.

This chain links TRBV4-1 with TRBJ2-5; the match to TRBD1 covers 9 bases. In germline, CDR1 is MGHRA, CDR2 YSYEKL. This CDR3 comprises 16 residues. Trimming cost V 4 bases and J 5 bases; bases outside gene matches: 11. CDR3 residues: CASSLHTQGALETQYF. In DNA, the CDR3 is TGCGCCAGCAGCCTCCACACACAGGGGGCCCTGGAGACCCAGTACTTC.

This clone appeared once. The J gene is TRBJ1-6, the V gene TRBV4-1; a possible D gene is TRBD1 (5 bases). The germline V and J ends were trimmed by 1 base and 8 bases, with 9 bases remaining between them. The CDR3 runs to 14 residues. Germline V CDR1 and CDR2: MGHRA, YSYEKL. The CDR3 reads CASSQGGGDSPLHF. CDR3 DNA: TGCGCCAGCAGCCAAGGGGGGGGTGATTCACCCCTCCACTTT.

The genes are TRBV2 and TRBJ2-1, with a weak D call TRBD2 (5 bases). Trimming shortened V by 4 bases and J by 9 bases, and 13 bases separated the two germline ends. The CDR3 loop spans 13 amino acids. CDR1 is SNHLY and CDR2 is FYNNEI in the germline V gene. The DNA for the CDR3 is TGTGCCAGCAGTGGCAACATAGGGAGTGAGCAGTTCTTC. Amino acids: CASSGNIGSEQFF. Full variable domain (outside the CDR3, taken from reference TRBV2 and TRBJ2-1): EPEVTQTPSHQVTQMGQEVILRCVPISNHLYFYWYRQILGQKVEFLVSFYNNEISEKSEIFDDQFSVERPDGSNFTLKIRSTKLEDSAMYFCASSGNIGSEQFFGPGTRLTVL.

The chain carries TRBV5-5 and TRBJ1-2; D is undetermined. V lost 4 bases and J 3 bases, leaving 13 bases between the germline ends. CDR3 size: 14 residues. Per the germline V gene, CDR1 is SGHKS and CDR2 is YYEKEE (reference sequence). The CDR3 is CASSTSVGHYGYTF. CDR3 sequence (DNA): TGTGCCAGCAGCACTTCCGTTGGGCACTATGGCTACACCTTC.

The V and J genes are TRBV3-1 (or the pseudogene TRBV3-2) and TRBJ2-2, with 7 bases fitting TRBD2. Germline V gives CDR1 LGHDT, CDR2 YNNKEL (reference sequence). With V trimmed by 0 bases and J by 4 bases, 11 bases remained unmatched. The CDR3 is 18 residues long. Written as DNA, the CDR3 is TGTGCCAGCAGCCAAGATCTTCCAGGACTAGTTCCCACCGGGGAGCTGTTTTTT. Its translation is CASSQDLPGLVPTGELFF.

The gene calls are TRBV7-9 and TRBJ2-3; TRBD2 agrees at 10 bases. The CDR3 spans 16 residues. V was clipped by 2 bases and J by 5 bases; unmatched bases: 7. The germline V gene encodes CDR1 SEHNR and CDR2 FQNEAQ (reference sequence). The CDR3 spells CASSLLRAGGIDTQYF. The CDR3 nucleotides read TGTGCCAGCAGCTTACTGCGAGCGGGAGGGATAGATACGCAGTATTTT.

The rearrangement uses TRBV24-1 and TRBJ2-1, with TRBD2 matching 11 bases. This CDR3 has 21 residues. V shed 5 bases, J shed 1 base, and the junction held 18 bases outside the gene matches. Germline CDR1 is KGHDR and CDR2 is SFDVKD. The CDR3 here is CATSADRPLASGRWSYNEQFF. The CDR3 region has the DNA TGTGCCACCAGTGCCGACAGGCCCCTGGCTAGCGGGAGGTGGTCCTACAATGAGCAGTTCTTC.

The chain joins TRBV5-1 to TRBJ1-1; D call uncertain. V was trimmed by 4 bases and J by 1 base, leaving 14 bases between them. The CDR3 sequence is 15 residues long. The germline CDR1 and CDR2 sequences are SGHRS and YFSETQ. Here the CDR3 DNA reads TGCGCCAGCAGCCTAGGAAGTCTAGGGAACACTGAAGCTTTCTTT. This encodes CASSLGSLGNTEAFF.

This rearrangement joins TRBV7-9 to TRBJ1-3, with D perhaps TRBD1 (5 bases). CDR3 length equals 16 residues. The V gene lost 1 base and the J gene lost 4 bases, with 14 bases spanning the gap. Per the germline V gene, CDR1 is SEHNR and CDR2 is FQNEAQ (reference sequence). The CDR3 coding sequence is TGTGCCAGCAGCTTAGGTCCCGGGGGTGAAGGAAACACCATATATTTT. This encodes CASSLGPGGEGNTIYF. Full variable domain (remainder filled in from reference TRBV7-9 and TRBJ1-3): DTGVSQNPRHKITKRGQNVTFRCDPISEHNRLYWYRQTLGQGPEFLTYFQNEAQLEKSRLLSDRFSAERPKGSFSTLEIQRTEQGDSAMYLCASSLGPGGEGNTIYFGEGSWLTVV.

This clone showed up just once. This rearrangement joins TRBV19 to TRBJ2-1; 12 positions agree with TRBD1. The CDR3 sequence is 16 residues long. Germline V gene lookup returns CDR1 LNHDA and CDR2 SQIVND (reference sequence). V lost 4 bases to trimming and J lost 8 bases; unmatched junction nucleotides: 9. Written as DNA, the CDR3 is TGTGCCAGTAGTAGGGTCCGGGACAGGGGGCTCGATGAGCAGTTCTTC. This codes for CASSRVRDRGLDEQFF.

The V and J genes are TRBV9 and TRBJ2-3; 12 bases match TRBD2. The CDR3 covers 19 residues. With 4 bases clipped from V and 1 base from J, the junction kept 13 bases outside the gene matches. Germline V gene sequence: CDR1 SGDLS, CDR2 YYNGEE. CDR3 bases: TGTGCCAGCAGCCCCCCCGCTAGCGGGAGGGCCTCCGGCACAGATACGCAGTATTTT. This gives the protein CASSPPASGRASGTDTQYF.

V gene TRBV12-5 combines with J gene TRBJ1-5; no definite D call. The V gene's germline CDR1 is LGHNT and CDR2 FRNRAP. The CDR3 loop spans 13 amino acids. V lost 5 bases and J lost 7, with 12 bases in between. CDR3 in amino acids: CASGTNREQPQHF. The CDR3 DNA reads as TGTGCTAGTGGTACCAACAGAGAACAGCCCCAGCATTTT.

The chain has TRBV11-2 and TRBJ2-2, with TRBD2 matching over 9 bases. Germline CDR1 is SGHAT and CDR2 is FQNNGV. V lost 3 bases to trimming and J lost 0 bases; unmatched junction nucleotides: 11. This CDR3 comprises 19 residues. The CDR3 loop reads CASSLPGLAVPANTGELFF. CDR3 bases: TGTGCCAGCAGCTTGCCGGGACTAGCTGTCCCCGCGAACACCGGGGAGCTGTTTTTT.

The V and J genes are TRBV18 and TRBJ1-2; D ambiguous. The CDR3 is 16 residues long. CDR1 and CDR2 from the germline V gene are KGHSH and LQKENI. The V end was cut by 5 bases, the J end by 4 bases, with 20 bases between. CDR3 coding DNA: TGTGCCAGCTCAGCCCTAGCTTCGAAACCTGGCTATGGCTACACCTTC. As protein: CASSALASKPGYGYTF.

V usage is TRBV19 and J usage is TRBJ2-1; TRBD1 is a possible D gene (6 bases). Trimming pared 7 bases from V and 6 bases from J, leaving 13 bases between. The CDR3 covers 13 residues. Germline V gene lookup returns CDR1 LNHDA and CDR2 SQIVND (reference sequence). CDR3 DNA: TGTGCCAGTACTAGGACAGAGGGCAATGAGCAGTTCTTC. Protein: CASTRTEGNEQFF.

The chain has TRBV14 and TRBJ2-7, with D tentatively TRBD2 (5 bases). The V gene lost 4 bases and the J gene lost 4 bases, with 14 bases spanning the gap. CDR1 is SGHDN and CDR2 is FVKESK in the germline V gene. The CDR3 sequence is 14 residues long. Here the CDR3 reads CASSPALEGYEQYF. The CDR3 DNA reads as TGTGCCAGCAGCCCCGCACTAGAAGGATACGAGCAGTACTTC.

The gene calls are TRBV7-9 and TRBJ1-2, with 7 bases lining up with TRBD1. The CDR3 covers 15 residues. CDR1 and CDR2 (germline): SEHNR, FQNEAQ (reference sequence). Trimming cost V 5 bases and J 0 bases; bases outside gene matches: 6. CDR3 nucleotide sequence: TGTGCCAGCAGCCGTACAGGGGAGTCTAACTATGGCTACACCTTC. Translation gives CASSRTGESNYGYTF.